A single sample gave rise to the 21 T cell receptor beta chains below, sequenced in a study of siplizumab effects on memory and regulatory T cells. The repertoire was sequenced with immunoSEQ multiplex PCR; TCRdb's copy has only in-frame clones and lacks some. The sample gives over 70,000 clones, approximately 95% of which show up once; about a fifth is in the top ten. The source material was CD8+ T cells sorted from blood. The receptors were gathered from a human donor in good health.

The V gene is TRBV9, the J gene TRBJ2-7; the D is unclear. CDR1 SGDLS and CDR2 YYNGEE come from the germline V gene. Trimming removed 5 bases from V and 5 bases from J, with 17 bases in between. The CDR3 consists of 14 residues. The CDR3 region has the DNA TGTGCCAGCAGTCCTCGGCCAGGAGTCAACGAGCAGTACTTC. Protein: CASSPRPGVNEQYF.

This chain links TRBV13 with TRBJ1-5, with TRBD1 matching over 10 bases. The V gene's germline CDR1 is PRHDT and CDR2 FYEKMQ (reference sequence). CDR3 length: 14 amino acids. After removal of 4 bases from V and 6 bases from J, the junction contained 3 bases not matched to a gene. CDR3 sequence reads: CASSSRDRGQPQHF. CDR3 DNA sequence: TGTGCCAGCAGCTCCCGGGACAGGGGTCAGCCCCAGCATTTT.

This clone was observed at least ten times. The chain links TRBV2 to TRBJ1-3; no definite D call. CDR1 is SNHLY and CDR2 is FYNNEI in the germline V gene. CDR3 length equals 16 residues. V lost 10 bases to trimming and J lost 0 bases, with 19 bases between them. For the CDR3, the DNA is TGTGCCACAGATGGGCAGGCTACCGACTCTGGAAACACCATATATTTT. It codes for CATDGQATDSGNTIYF.

At least ten counts were recorded for this clone. The gene calls are TRBV6-6 and TRBJ1-5, with a tentative D call TRBD1 (5 bases). Trimming removed 7 bases from V and 3 bases from J, with 10 bases in between. The V gene's germline CDR1 is MNHNY and CDR2 SVGAGI (reference sequence). The CDR3 length is 13 residues. CDR3 nucleotide sequence: TGTGCCAGCATGGGGCTATACAATCAGCCCCAGCATTTT. Its protein product is CASMGLYNQPQHF.

The gene calls are TRBV4-1 and TRBJ2-7; D perhaps matches TRBD1 (6 bases). The CDR3 has 15 amino acids. The germline V and J ends were trimmed by 3 bases and 2 bases, with 14 bases remaining between them. CDR1 is MGHRA and CDR2 is YSYEKL in the germline V gene. The CDR3 DNA is TGCGCCAGCAGCCACAACGCAGGGGCCACCTACGAGCAGTACTTC. This codes for CASSHNAGATYEQYF.

The genes are TRBV9 and TRBJ2-1, with 8 bases that match TRBD1. The CDR3 spans 16 residues. J was trimmed by 6 bases and V by 0 bases; bases with no gene match: 8. CDR1 and CDR2 from the germline V gene are SGDLS and YYNGEE. The CDR3 sequence is CASSVARQGAVNEQFF. In nucleotides, the CDR3 is TGTGCCAGCAGCGTAGCTCGCCAGGGGGCCGTCAATGAGCAGTTCTTC.

This chain connects TRBV10-1 to TRBJ2-7, with TRBD1 matching 7 bases. The length of the CDR3 is 13 residues. The germline V gene encodes CDR1 WNHNN and CDR2 SYGVQD (reference sequence). V was clipped by 10 bases and J by 3 bases; unmatched bases: 9. The DNA of the CDR3 is TGCGCCACCGCTCCGGGACAGCTCTACGAGCAGTACTTC. It codes for CATAPGQLYEQYF.

This chain joins TRBV11-2 and TRBJ2-3, with D hard to call. Between the trimmed V and J ends, which lost 1 base and 2 bases, there was a span of 10 bases. The CDR3 contains 15 residues. Germline V gene sequence: CDR1 SGHAT, CDR2 FQNNGV. CDR3 coding DNA: TGTGCCAGCAGCTTAGGAGGCAGCCACACAGATACGCAGTATTTT. Translation: CASSLGGSHTDTQYF.

This rearrangement joins TRBV9 to TRBJ2-3; TRBD2 matches at 9 bases. J gave up 3 bases and V 1 base, and 3 bases lay outside the gene matches. The CDR3 consists of 15 residues. The V gene's germline CDR1 is SGDLS and CDR2 YYNGEE. DNA for the CDR3: TGTGCCAGCAGCGTATACAGCGGGGGGACAGATACGCAGTATTTT. Its translation: CASSVYSGGTDTQYF.

This clone was observed once. The chain links TRBV28 to TRBJ2-1; 7 nucleotides match TRBD2. Germline V gene lookup returns CDR1 MDHEN and CDR2 SYDVKM. The J segment lost 9 bases and the V segment lost 3 bases, leaving 8 bases of the junction unmatched. This CDR3 region has 14 residues. CDR3 bases: TGTGCCAGCAGTTTCCGCGGGGGTAGGCGTGAGCAGTTCTTC. Its protein product is CASSFRGGRREQFF.

The chain combines TRBV9 with TRBJ2-1, with D possibly being TRBD2 (5 bases). This CDR3 region has 15 residues. V was shortened by 5 bases and J by 0 bases, with 12 bases between the two germline ends. Germline V gene lookup returns CDR1 SGDLS and CDR2 YYNGEE. The CDR3 DNA reads as TGTGCCAGCAGTCTAGCCTCGGGCTCCTACAATGAGCAGTTCTTC. Protein: CASSLASGSYNEQFF.

This sequence joins TRBV28 and TRBJ1-2; perhaps TRBD1 as D (5 bases). Between the trimmed V and J ends, which lost 6 bases and 4 bases, there was a span of 21 bases. From germline, CDR1 is MDHEN and CDR2 SYDVKM. This CDR3 has 16 residues. The CDR3 DNA reads as TGTGCCAGCAGCCTTCTTTTTAGGGACGGCGGCTATGGCTACACCTTC. Translation gives CASSLLFRDGGYGYTF.

The chain has TRBV13 and TRBJ2-3, with TRBD2 identical over 8 bases. V was pared by 5 bases and J by 4 bases, with 8 bases of the junction left unmatched. This CDR3 contains 15 residues. CDR1 PRHDT and CDR2 FYEKMQ come from the germline V gene (reference sequence). This CDR3 is CASSTRTSSPDTQYF. The CDR3 nucleotides are TGTGCCAGCAGCACCCGGACTAGCTCTCCAGATACGCAGTATTTT.

This chain links TRBV29-1 with TRBJ2-7, with 8 bases matching TRBD1. CDR1 is SQVTM, CDR2 ANQGSEA, per germline. V was pared by 8 bases and J by 2 bases, with 11 bases of the junction left unmatched. The CDR3 length is 14 residues. The CDR3 here is CSTLDRGSPYEQYF. The CDR3 coding sequence is TGCAGCACCCTTGACAGGGGCTCCCCCTACGAGCAGTACTTC.

The rearrangement uses TRBV19 and TRBJ1-1, with D possibly matching TRBD1 (5 bases). Trimming left V 6 bases short and J 0 bases short, with 14 bases between. The V gene's germline CDR1 is LNHDA and CDR2 SQIVND (reference sequence). CDR3 size: 15 residues. CDR3 region: CASSWGGSLNTEAFF. Written as DNA, the CDR3 is TGTGCCAGTAGCTGGGGCGGGAGTTTGAACACTGAAGCTTTCTTT.

This chain links TRBV13 with TRBJ2-1; D may correspond to TRBD1 or TRBD2 (5 bases each). Between the trimmed V and J ends, which lost 4 bases and 7 bases, there was a span of 20 bases. CDR1 and CDR2 from the germline V gene are PRHDT and FYEKMQ (reference sequence). The CDR3 contains 16 residues. CDR3 region: CASSSEPPGRRNEQFF. The CDR3 DNA is TGTGCCAGCAGCTCAGAGCCCCCGGGACGAAGAAATGAGCAGTTCTTC. The variable domain in full, completed from reference TRBV13 and TRBJ2-1, reads AAGVIQSPRHLIKEKRETATLKCYPIPRHDTVYWYQQGPGQDPQFLISFYEKMQSDKGSIPDRFSAQQFSDYHSELNMSSLELGDSALYFCASSSEPPGRRNEQFFGPGTRLTVL.

V usage is TRBV6-1 and J usage is TRBJ2-7; D is perhaps TRBD2 (6 bases). Trimming took off 8 bases at V and 3 bases at J, with 11 bases between the two ends. The CDR3 runs to 12 residues. Germline V gives CDR1 MNHNS, CDR2 SASEGT. The CDR3 nucleotides read TGTGCCAGCGAAGCTAGCGTCTACGAGCAGTACTTC. Translation gives CASEASVYEQYF.

V is TRBV27 and J is TRBJ2-7, with 9 bases fitting TRBD1. V lost 6 bases and J lost 0; bases outside the gene matches: 3. Germline CDR1 is MNHEY and CDR2 is SMNVEV (reference sequence). The CDR3 loop spans 14 amino acids. CDR3 coding DNA: TGTGCCAGCAGGCCGGGACAGGGCTCCTACGAGCAGTACTTC. Translating gives CASRPGQGSYEQYF.

V gene TRBV19 combines with J gene TRBJ2-1; TRBD2 matches at 11 bases. CDR1 and CDR2 from the germline V gene are LNHDA and SQIVND (reference sequence). V shed 2 bases, J shed 7 bases, and the junction held 4 bases outside the gene matches. The CDR3 loop spans 15 amino acids. CDR3 protein: CASSILTSGENEQFF. CDR3 nucleotide sequence: TGTGCCAGTAGTATACTGACTAGCGGGGAAAATGAGCAGTTCTTC.

The chain uses TRBV6-6 and TRBJ2-7; 7 bases agree with TRBD1. The CDR3 is 16 amino acids. The V gene end was trimmed by 0 bases and the J gene end by 3 bases; junction bases not matched to a gene: 8. The germline V gene encodes CDR1 MNHNY and CDR2 SVGAGI (reference sequence). This chain's CDR3 is CASSYSQGQPSYEQYF. In nucleotides, the CDR3 is TGTGCCAGCAGTTACTCGCAGGGACAGCCAAGCTACGAGCAGTACTTC.

V gene TRBV7-2 combines with J gene TRBJ1-1, with D tentatively TRBD1 (6 bases). V lost 5 bases to trimming and J lost 5 bases, with 15 bases between them. The CDR3 is 14 amino acids. Looked up from germline, CDR1 is SGHTA and CDR2 is FQGNSA. CDR3 coding DNA: TGTGCCAGCAGCCGCGTACAGGGAAGGACTGAAGCTTTCTTT. Residues: CASSRVQGRTEAFF.